This passage covers 29 T cell receptor beta chains from one sample sequenced in a study of post-analysis software for immune sequencing data. Overall study results and limits: Four to six TRBV segments appeared more often in patients than in controls, and TRBV5-6, TRBV5-1 and TRBV20-1 were among these.

Antigens of these TCRs are unknown. Prepared TCR beta cDNA libraries contained unique molecular identifiers. TCRdb passed the PCR reads through MiXCR, listing each CDR3 protein once. Of around 260,000 distinct CDR3 sequences in the sample, about 40% were seen once. Sequenced: blood. These receptors all come from a girl aged 10 to 17 with multiple sclerosis.

This clonotype was counted ten times or more. The chain uses TRBV6-1 and TRBJ2-3, with 8 positions matching TRBD2. Trimming removed 2 bases from V and 5 bases from J; junction bases left unmatched: 6. The germline V gene has CDR1 MNHNS and CDR2 SASEGT. The CDR3 totals 15 residues. CDR3 sequence (DNA): TGTGCCAGCAGTGAACGGGCGGGAGGATTAGATACGCAGTATTTT. This gives the protein CASSERAGGLDTQYF.

The J gene is TRBJ2-1, the V gene TRBV7-8, with 7 bases aligning to TRBD2. The CDR3 loop spans 14 amino acids. From germline, CDR1 is SGHVS and CDR2 FQNEAQ. Losses at the gene ends were 5 bases for V and 8 bases for J; bases not matched to a gene: 9. The CDR3 nucleotides read TGTGCCAGCAGCCCATTAGCGGGCTGGGATGAGCAGTTCTTC. It is translated as CASSPLAGWDEQFF.

This clonotype was seen a few times. The rearrangement uses TRBV7-2 and TRBJ1-4, with D possibly TRBD1 on 5 matching bases. The V gene's germline CDR1 is SGHTA and CDR2 FQGNSA. V was pared by 0 bases and J by 1 base, with 9 bases between. The CDR3 runs to 16 residues. The chain's CDR3 is CASSLAGVGTNEKLFF. The CDR3 DNA reads TGTGCCAGCAGCTTAGCAGGGGTCGGAACTAATGAAAAACTGTTTTTT.

Note on this clonotype: Germline and junction disagree at one end, which may indicate a read error. This rearrangement joins TRBV13 to TRBJ2-1, with 7 bases identical to TRBD2. Per germline, CDR1 PRHDT and CDR2 FYEKMQ (reference sequence). The CDR3 contains 13 residues. The CDR3 here is CASSIGLVSEQFF. CDR3 DNA sequence: TGTGCCAGCAGCATAGGACTAGTGAGTGAGCAGTTCTTC.

V gene TRBV7-9 combines with J gene TRBJ1-1; D remains ambiguous. The germline CDR1 and CDR2 sequences are SEHNR and FQNEAQ (reference sequence). Trimming stripped 2 bases from V and 7 bases from J, with 5 bases between. The CDR3 consists of 11 residues. The CDR3 region has the DNA TGTGCCAGCAGCTTAAAGAATGAAGCTTTCTTT. This encodes CASSLKNEAFF. Looking up the rest from reference TRBV7-9 and TRBJ1-1 gives the full variable domain: DTGVSQNPRHKITKRGQNVTFRCDPISEHNRLYWYRQTLGQGPEFLTYFQNEAQLEKSRLLSDRFSAERPKGSFSTLEIQRTEQGDSAMYLCASSLKNEAFFGQGTRLTVV.

This clonotype has more than one count but fewer than ten. The chain uses TRBV21-1 and TRBJ1-2. TRBV21-1 is shown as a pseudogene. The CDR3 consists of 16 residues. Here the CDR3 reads CASSKGQTVQEGGYTF. The CDR3 nucleotides are TGTGCCAGCAGCAAAGGGCAGACGGTCCAGGAAGGTGGCTACACCTTC.

This clonotype has only a few counts. The chain couples TRBV10-1 to TRBJ1-1, with a tentative D call TRBD1 (6 bases). The CDR3 is 15 amino acids. Trimming removed 2 bases at V and 4 bases at J, with 14 bases between. CDR1 is WNHNN and CDR2 is SYGVQD in the germline V gene (reference sequence). The CDR3 region is CASSELRGPSTEAFF. Here the CDR3 DNA reads TGCGCCAGCAGTGAGCTCAGGGGTCCGAGCACTGAAGCTTTCTTT.

This clonotype was counted a single time. One base away lies a much larger clone, so this may be a sequencing read error. This chain uses TRBV28 with TRBJ2-1; 7 positions agree with TRBD2. In germline, CDR1 is MDHEN, CDR2 SYDVKM. This CDR3 region has 15 residues. J lost 12 bases, V lost 0 bases, and 11 bases had no gene match. For the CDR3, the DNA is TGTGCCAGCAGTTTATGGGCCCAGTGGGAGGGCGGGCAGTTCTTC. Translated, it gives CASSLWAQWEGGQFF.

A few counts support this clonotype. V and J are TRBV3-1 and TRBJ1-2; tentatively, D is TRBD1 (5 bases). Germline V gives CDR1 LGHDT, CDR2 YNNKEL (reference sequence). Trimming removed 1 base at V and 4 bases at J, with 16 bases between. CDR3 size: 16 residues. CDR3 sequence (DNA): TGTGCCAGCAGCCAAGCCGTCTTGGGGGAAGGCTATGGCTACACCTTC. Amino acids: CASSQAVLGEGYGYTF.

The table lists this clonotype with a few counts. This rearrangement joins TRBV19 to TRBJ1-5; D call uncertain. Trimming removed 5 bases from V and 4 bases from J, with 6 bases in between. Germline V CDR1 and CDR2: LNHDA, SQIVND (reference sequence). The length of the CDR3 is 12 residues. As DNA, the CDR3 is TGTGCCAGTAGTCGGCCTAATCAGCCCCAGCATTTT. Protein sequence: CASSRPNQPQHF.

V gene TRBV12-3 or TRBV12-4 combines with J gene TRBJ1-2, with 7 bases matching TRBD1. The CDR3 covers 14 residues. V shed 6 bases, J shed 4 bases, and the junction held 8 bases outside the gene matches. The CDR3 region is CASSPTGTVYGYTF. The CDR3 region has the DNA TGTGCCAGCAGCCCTACCGGGACAGTCTATGGCTACACCTTC.

This clonotype occurred a few times. This chain connects TRBV9 to TRBJ2-3; 12 bases align to TRBD1. This CDR3 region has 15 residues. The germline CDR1 and CDR2 sequences are SGDLS and YYNGEE. V was clipped by 0 bases and J by 6 bases; unmatched bases: 2. The CDR3 sequence: CASSVEGTGGDTQYF. DNA of the CDR3: TGTGCCAGCAGCGTAGAAGGGACAGGGGGCGATACGCAGTATTTT.

This clonotype was counted a few times. The rearrangement uses TRBV29-1 and TRBJ2-2, with 8 bases that match TRBD1. This CDR3 has 14 amino acids. Losses at the gene ends were 4 bases for V and 0 bases for J; bases not matched to a gene: 1. In germline, CDR1 is SQVTM, CDR2 ANQGSEA. The CDR3 DNA is TGCAGCGTTGCGACAGGGGCGAACACCGGGGAGCTGTTTTTT. This gives the protein CSVATGANTGELFF.

J is TRBJ1-4 and V is TRBV5-1; 7 bases map to TRBD1. The CDR3 loop spans 17 amino acids. The V and J ends lost 3 bases and 4 bases, in that order; junction bases with no gene match: 12. CDR1 and CDR2 (germline): SGHRS, YFSETQ. CDR3 coding DNA: TGCGCCAGCAGCTCGTCCCCTGGGGACAGCCGTAATGAAAAACTGTTTTTT. It yields the protein CASSSSPGDSRNEKLFF.

On this clonotype: A much larger clone sits a single nucleotide away, making a read error possible. This chain connects TRBV12-3 or TRBV12-4 to TRBJ2-5, with TRBD2 as a possible D gene (6 bases). The CDR3 extends over 14 amino acids. DNA for the CDR3: TGTGCCAGCACCTTCGGCGGGAAAGGGGAGACCCAGTGCTTC. This sequence encodes CASTFGGKGETQCF.

Remarks on this clonotype: A much larger clone is a single base away; this may be a read error. The chain employs TRBV12-3 or TRBV12-4 and TRBJ2-5, with 13 bases lining up with TRBD2. The CDR3 totals 15 residues. Germline trimming cut 5 bases from V and 11 bases from J; bases unmatched to any gene: 11. The CDR3 coding sequence is TGTGCCAGCAGTAGCAGACTAGCGGGAGGACGGGAGCAGTACTTC. Its protein is CASSSRLAGGREQYF.

For this clonotype: This may come from a read error, since a much larger clone is one base off. The chain couples TRBV6-5 to TRBJ1-5, with a tentative D call TRBD1 (5 bases). This CDR3 region has 15 residues. Per germline, CDR1 MNHEY and CDR2 SVGAGI. The CDR3 loop is CASSYSGDPNRPQHF. CDR3 coding DNA: TGTGCCAGCAGTTACTCAGGGGACCCCAATCGGCCCCAGCATTTT.

There are many counts of this clonotype. DNA for the CDR3: TGTGCCAGCAGCCCCCGTCGGCAGGGGGCTCTCACAGATACGCAGTATTTT. This encodes CASSPRRQGALTDTQYF. The gene calls are TRBV7-6 and TRBJ2-3; TRBD1 aligns across 8 bases. The trim removed 5 bases at V and 2 bases at J, leaving 12 bases unmatched. This CDR3 spans 17 amino acids. CDR1 and CDR2 from the germline V gene are SGHVS and FNYEAQ.

Concerning this clonotype: A much larger clone is a single base away; this may be a read error. V gene TRBV19 combines with J gene TRBJ1-4; D is possibly TRBD1 (5 bases). This CDR3 is 13 amino acids long. Germline V CDR1 and CDR2: LNHDA, SQIVND (reference sequence). The CDR3 region is CASLDRTNERLFF. CDR3 nucleotide sequence: TGTGCCAGTCTCGACAGAACTAATGAAAGACTGTTTTTT.

This clonotype has a count of ten or more. V gene TRBV7-2 combines with J gene TRBJ1-5; D perhaps matches TRBD1 (6 bases). Germline V gives CDR1 SGHTA, CDR2 FQGNSA. This CDR3 region has 15 residues. V was pared by 6 bases and J by 4 bases, with 16 bases between. For the CDR3, the DNA is TGTGCCAGCAGGCAATCAGGGGTTGGGAATCAGCCCCAGCATTTT. This sequence encodes CASRQSGVGNQPQHF.

A note on this clonotype: One end of the junction varies from germline; a read error may be responsible. The V and J genes are TRBV12-3 or TRBV12-4 and TRBJ2-3, with D possibly being TRBD1 or TRBD2 (5 bases each). This CDR3 comprises 15 residues. The DNA of the CDR3 is TGTACCAGCAGTTTTGCAACTAGGGGAACAGATGCGCAGTATTTT. It yields the protein CTSSFATRGTDAQYF.

The J gene is TRBJ1-2, the V gene TRBV3-1; 7 nucleotides line up with TRBD1. The CDR3 loop spans 16 amino acids. Germline assignment: CDR1 LGHDT and CDR2 YNNKEL (reference sequence). The trim removed 5 bases at V and 7 bases at J, leaving 16 bases unmatched. The CDR3 DNA reads as TGTGCCAGCAGCTACATTCCCGTAGGGGGCGGCTCTGGCTACACCTTC. It is translated as CASSYIPVGGGSGYTF.

The rearrangement uses TRBV4-2 and TRBJ2-5; D assignment may be TRBD1 or TRBD2 (5 bases each). Germline loops: CDR1 LGHNA, CDR2 YNFKEQ. V was trimmed by 8 bases and J by 11 bases, leaving 27 bases between them. The CDR3 sequence is 15 residues long. CDR3 DNA: TGTGCCAGCGGCCCCGGGACCGCGGGCAATGATGAGCAGTACTTC. Its translation is CASGPGTAGNDEQYF.

Ten or more counts support this clonotype. The chain couples TRBV12-3 or TRBV12-4 to TRBJ2-1; 7 bases line up with TRBD1. The V gene end was trimmed by 6 bases and the J gene end by 9 bases; junction bases not matched to a gene: 8. The CDR3 spans 13 residues. The CDR3: CASSNTGESEQFF. The CDR3 DNA reads as TGTGCCAGCAGCAATACAGGGGAGAGTGAGCAGTTCTTC.

This clonotype came up a few times. The chain couples TRBV18 to TRBJ2-1, with 10 bases fitting TRBD2. V shed 3 bases, J shed 7 bases, and the junction held 6 bases outside the gene matches. CDR1 is KGHSH, CDR2 LQKENI, per germline. This CDR3 has 15 amino acids. This CDR3 is CASSPGTSESNEQFF. Written as DNA, the CDR3 is TGTGCCAGCTCACCCGGGACTAGCGAATCGAATGAGCAGTTCTTC.

This clonotype has at least ten counts. The J gene is TRBJ2-5, the V gene TRBV7-6; a possible D gene is TRBD2 (6 bases). Germline V gives CDR1 SGHVS, CDR2 FNYEAQ. Trimming removed 1 base at V and 0 bases at J, with 12 bases between. The CDR3 totals 16 residues. In DNA, the CDR3 is TGTGCCAGCAGCTTAGGGTTGGGGGGTTACCAAGAGACCCAGTACTTC. Protein: CASSLGLGGYQETQYF.

As for this clonotype: A much larger clone lies a single base off, so this may be a read error. The gene calls are TRBV6-6 and TRBJ2-1; 7 bases align to TRBD2. The CDR3 covers 16 residues. Germline V gives CDR1 MNHNY, CDR2 SVGAGI (reference sequence). The CDR3 DNA is TGTGCCGGCAGTTTCGTCCCAGGGAGGGACTTGGATGAGCAGTTCTTC. This codes for CAGSFVPGRDLDEQFF.

Many counts were recorded for this clonotype. This chain uses TRBV5-1 with TRBJ2-1, with 11 bases lining up with TRBD2. The germline gives CDR1 SGHRS, CDR2 YFSETQ. CDR3 length: 15 residues. Trimming removed 2 bases from V and 7 bases from J; junction bases left unmatched: 5. CDR3 sequence (DNA): TGCGCCAGCAGCTTCGCGGGACTAGCGGAAAATGAGCAGTTCTTC. Translating gives CASSFAGLAENEQFF.

There are many counts of this clonotype. The chain uses TRBV29-1 and TRBJ1-1; a weak D match, TRBD1 (5 bases). The CDR3 sequence is 12 residues long. CDR1 SQVTM and CDR2 ANQGSEA come from the germline V gene. V dropped 7 bases and J dropped 5 bases, with 14 bases sitting between them. CDR3 sequence reads: CSALSGRTEAFF. CDR3 coding DNA: TGCAGCGCCCTATCAGGGAGAACTGAAGCTTTCTTT.